The 3 T cell receptor beta chains below come from one sample, sequenced in a study of beta chain features in type 1 diabetes. The study, taken as a whole, reports: A moderate, significant TCRB CDR3 shortening appeared in type 1 diabetes across four CD4+ subsets.

The antigens these receptors bind are not known. Expressed TCRB transcripts were sequenced, since all the RNA that had been isolated was reverse transcribed. The table came from immunoSEQ multiplex PCR; TCRdb's copy has only in-frame clones and leaves some out. This table holds around 600,000 clones, 9.5% to 15% found once. The sequenced sample was naive CD4+ T cells from blood. Receptors originate from a man in his thirties or forties with type 1 diabetes.

The chain joins TRBV29-1 to TRBJ2-1, with a possible D match to TRBD2 (6 bases). The germline gives CDR1 SQVTM, CDR2 ANQGSEA. This CDR3 comprises 16 residues. V dropped 2 bases and J dropped 5 bases, with 19 bases sitting between them. The CDR3 protein is CSVETRTSSLNNEQFF. In nucleotides, the CDR3 is TGCAGCGTTGAAACTAGAACTAGCTCCCTAAACAATGAGCAGTTCTTC.

In its sample, this clone was seen a few times. The V gene is TRBV19, the J gene TRBJ2-3, with a tentative D call TRBD1 (5 bases). This CDR3 comprises 16 residues. V was clipped by 4 bases and J by 2 bases, with 16 bases between them. The V gene's germline CDR1 is LNHDA and CDR2 SQIVND (reference sequence). CDR3 sequence: CASSTYRLHDTDTQYF. CDR3 coding DNA: TGTGCCAGTAGTACCTACAGGTTACATGACACAGATACGCAGTATTTT. The full variable domain, completed using reference TRBV19 and TRBJ2-3, is DGGITQSPKYLFRKEGQNVTLSCEQNLNHDAMYWYRQDPGQGLRLIYYSQIVNDFQKGDIAEGYSVSREKKESFPLTVTSAQKNPTAFYLCASSTYRLHDTDTQYFGPGTRLTVL.

This clone showed up just a few times. V usage is TRBV9 and J usage is TRBJ2-2, with D maybe TRBD2 (5 bases). V lost 0 bases and J lost 4, with 16 bases in between. The germline CDR1 and CDR2 sequences are SGDLS and YYNGEE. The length of the CDR3 is 17 residues. The CDR3 coding sequence is TGTGCCAGCAGCGTAGCTCCCGGTCGGGATTCCACCGGGGAGCTGTTTTTT. As protein: CASSVAPGRDSTGELFF.